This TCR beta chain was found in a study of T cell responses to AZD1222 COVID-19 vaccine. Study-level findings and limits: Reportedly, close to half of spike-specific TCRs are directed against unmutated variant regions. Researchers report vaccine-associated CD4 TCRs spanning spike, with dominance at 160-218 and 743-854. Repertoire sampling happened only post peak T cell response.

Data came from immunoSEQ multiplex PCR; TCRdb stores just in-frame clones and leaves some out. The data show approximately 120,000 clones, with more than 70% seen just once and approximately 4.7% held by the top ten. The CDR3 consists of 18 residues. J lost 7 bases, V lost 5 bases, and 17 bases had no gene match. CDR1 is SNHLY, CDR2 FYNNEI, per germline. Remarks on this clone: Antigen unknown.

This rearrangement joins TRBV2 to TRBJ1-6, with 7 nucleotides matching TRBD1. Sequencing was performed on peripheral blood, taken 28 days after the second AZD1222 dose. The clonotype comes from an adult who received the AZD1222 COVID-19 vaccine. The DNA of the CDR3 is TGTGCCAGCAGTTGGGGGGGCCCCCAGGGGGGAGGAAATTCACCCCTCCACTTT. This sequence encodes CASSWGGPQGGGNSPLHF. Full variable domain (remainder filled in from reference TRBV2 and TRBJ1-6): EPEVTQTPSHQVTQMGQEVILRCVPISNHLYFYWYRQILGQKVEFLVSFYNNEISEKSEIFDDQFSVERPDGSNFTLKIRSTKLEDSAMYFCASSWGGPQGGGNSPLHFGNGTRLTVT.